One and the same sample provided the 25 T cell receptor beta chains below, sequenced in a study of shared clonotypes between healthy human individuals. This table comes from immunoSEQ multiplex PCR, and its TCRdb copy is limited to in-frame clones, with some not included. Here the sample spans hundreds of thousands of clones, 85% to 95% being singletons. Naive CD8 isolation took CD45RO-negative cells positively selected for CCR7 and excluded terminally differentiated effector memory CD45RA+ cells. Sequencing was performed on naive CD8+ T cells sorted from blood. The receptors here all came from a woman aged 25-40 years in good health.

The CDR3 DNA sequence: TGTGCCAGCAGTGAAGCGCGTGGGGGAATATTTTCCTACGAGCAGTACTTC. It codes for CASSEARGGIFSYEQYF. V and J are TRBV2 and TRBJ2-7, with D perhaps given as TRBD1 or TRBD2 (5 bases each). Germline CDR1 is SNHLY and CDR2 is FYNNEI. Trimming shortened V by 0 bases and J by 1 base, and 16 bases separated the two germline ends. This CDR3 has 17 residues.

V is TRBV29-1 and J is TRBJ2-5, with 7 bases lining up with TRBD2. The tail of the sequence fits TRBJ2-7 better, so the J call may be wrong. The CDR3 totals 15 residues. Germline values: CDR1 SQVTM, CDR2 ANQGSEA. The CDR3: CSVEEVGEGLYEQYF. The CDR3 nucleotides read TGCAGCGTTGAAGAAGTGGGGGAGGGACTCTACGAGCAGTACTTC.

The rearrangement links TRBV14 to TRBJ2-1, with TRBD2 identical over 9 bases. Per germline, CDR1 SGHDN and CDR2 FVKESK. With 7 bases clipped from V and 7 bases from J, the junction kept 11 bases outside the gene matches. The CDR3 runs 15 residues. Here the CDR3 reads CASTLIAGGPNEQFF. CDR3 DNA: TGTGCCAGCACCCTTATCGCGGGAGGGCCTAATGAGCAGTTCTTC.

The chain recombines TRBV5-1 with TRBJ2-5; D is perhaps TRBD2 (6 bases). The J call is in doubt because the DNA end fits TRBJ2-7 better. Looked up from germline, CDR1 is SGHRS and CDR2 is YFSETQ. The CDR3 totals 14 residues. The CDR3: CASSLPGETYEQYF. The CDR3 DNA reads TGCGCCAGCAGCCTCCCGGGGGAGACCTACGAGCAGTACTTC.

This chain connects TRBV30 to TRBJ2-7; D gene ambiguous. Between the trimmed V and J ends, which lost 7 bases and 5 bases, there was a span of 15 bases. From germline, CDR1 is GTSNPN and CDR2 SVGIG (reference sequence). The CDR3 loop spans 12 amino acids. The CDR3 sequence: CAYSVTAHEQYF. The DNA for the CDR3 is TGTGCCTACTCCGTTACAGCCCACGAGCAGTACTTC.

The J gene is TRBJ1-5, the V gene TRBV10-2; a weak D match, TRBD1 (5 bases). This CDR3 is 15 amino acids long. V lost 2 bases, J lost 2 bases, and 10 bases lay in between. Germline CDR1 WSHSY, CDR2 SAAADI. The CDR3 sequence: CASSEDGGGNQPQHF. In DNA, the CDR3 is TGCGCCAGCAGTGAGGATGGGGGGGGCAATCAGCCCCAGCATTTT.

The chain is built from TRBV29-1 and TRBJ2-7; tentatively, D is TRBD2 (5 bases). Germline values: CDR1 SQVTM, CDR2 ANQGSEA. The V gene lost 7 bases and the J gene lost 3 bases, with 13 bases spanning the gap. The CDR3 has 12 amino acids. The CDR3 here is CSASSLGYEQYF. The CDR3 DNA is TGCAGCGCATCTAGCTTGGGCTACGAGCAGTACTTC.

Notes on this clone: Other nucleotide sequences in the sample specify the same CDR3. The chain employs TRBV27 and TRBJ2-7; D is unclear. The CDR3 spans 16 residues. V was clipped by 5 bases and J by 0 bases, with 17 bases between them. Germline lookup yields CDR1 MNHEY and CDR2 SMNVEV (reference sequence). The CDR3 DNA sequence: TGTGCCAGCAGTCCCAGCCAAGGCGCGCGCTCCTACGAGCAGTACTTC. Protein: CASSPSQGARSYEQYF.

The count of this clone is one. The CDR3 DNA is TGTGCCAGTAGTATCGGGCCAGGGAACCCTAACCTACCCACAGATACGCAGTATTTT. Its protein is CASSIGPGNPNLPTDTQYF. This chain connects TRBV19 to TRBJ2-3; a weak D match, TRBD1 (5 bases). The CDR3 sequence is 19 residues long. V lost 3 bases to trimming and J lost 2 bases, with 24 bases between them. The germline CDR1 and CDR2 sequences are LNHDA and SQIVND (reference sequence).

V and J are TRBV4-2 and TRBJ2-7; 10 bases match TRBD2. The CDR3 spans 18 residues. The germline V gene has CDR1 LGHNA and CDR2 YNFKEQ. V was pared by 0 bases and J by 0 bases, with 8 bases of the junction left unmatched. CDR3 coding DNA: TGTGCCAGCAGCCAAGAGCAGGCTAGCGGGGGCCTCTCCTACGAGCAGTACTTC. Translated, it gives CASSQEQASGGLSYEQYF.

This clone was detected once. The chain links TRBV6-5 to TRBJ2-3; 7 bases fit TRBD2. The ends lost 5 bases at V and 4 bases at J; junction bases unmatched: 6. The length of the CDR3 is 14 residues. Germline assignment: CDR1 MNHEY and CDR2 SVGAGI. CDR3 sequence: CASSLAVWADTQYF. The CDR3 region has the DNA TGTGCCAGCAGTCTAGCGGTATGGGCAGATACGCAGTATTTT.

This sequence joins TRBV7-8 and TRBJ2-7, with D perhaps being TRBD1 or TRBD2 (6 bases each). Germline V gives CDR1 SGHVS, CDR2 FQNEAQ. V was cut by 5 bases and J by 0 bases, with 20 bases left in between. This CDR3 has 17 residues. The CDR3: CASSLGGPGDLSYEQYF. The CDR3 bases are TGTGCCAGCAGCCTAGGGGGTCCGGGGGACCTCTCCTACGAGCAGTACTTC.

The V and J genes are TRBV5-1 and TRBJ2-7; D is ambiguous. This CDR3 contains 13 residues. Trimming removed 2 bases from V and 6 bases from J, with 12 bases in between. CDR1 is SGHRS and CDR2 is YFSETQ in the germline V gene. The CDR3 is CASSFLMPSEQYF. Here the CDR3 DNA reads TGCGCCAGCAGCTTCTTGATGCCATCCGAGCAGTACTTC.

The chain uses TRBV7-6 and TRBJ2-1; 9 positions match TRBD2. CDR3 length: 16 residues. Per the germline V gene, CDR1 is SGHVS and CDR2 is FNYEAQ. V was clipped by 1 base and J by 9 bases; unmatched bases: 10. CDR3 coding DNA: TGTGCCAGCAGCTTAGTGGTTAGCGGGGGCCCTGGTGAGCAGTTCTTC. It yields the protein CASSLVVSGGPGEQFF.

The genes are TRBV13 and TRBJ2-7, with 10 nucleotides matching TRBD2. This CDR3 spans 13 amino acids. With V trimmed by 5 bases and J by 4 bases, 2 bases remained unmatched. Germline CDR1 PRHDT, CDR2 FYEKMQ (reference sequence). This chain's CDR3 is CASSIAGGYEQYF. CDR3 in DNA: TGTGCCAGCAGCATAGCGGGAGGTTACGAGCAGTACTTC. Supplemented by reference TRBV13 and TRBJ2-7, the full variable domain reads AAGVIQSPRHLIKEKRETATLKCYPIPRHDTVYWYQQGPGQDPQFLISFYEKMQSDKGSIPDRFSAQQFSDYHSELNMSSLELGDSALYFCASSIAGGYEQYFGPGTRLTVT.

The chain joins TRBV19 to TRBJ1-2; possible D gene TRBD1, 6 bases. V was cut by 5 bases and J by 4 bases, with 17 bases left in between. The CDR3 spans 15 residues. Germline values: CDR1 LNHDA, CDR2 SQIVND (reference sequence). This CDR3 is CASSPAQGTIYGYTF. The DNA of the CDR3 is TGTGCCAGTAGTCCGGCGCAGGGGACAATCTATGGCTACACCTTC.

J is TRBJ2-1 and V is TRBV19; D gene unclear. The length of the CDR3 is 13 residues. Germline-derived CDR1 and CDR2 are LNHDA and SQIVND (reference sequence). The V and J ends lost 0 bases and 5 bases respectively, with 5 bases between them. The DNA for the CDR3 is TGTGCCAGTAGTATAGACACTAACAATGAGCAGTTCTTC. This codes for CASSIDTNNEQFF.

The V call is TRBV6-5, the J call TRBJ1-1; D unresolved. Germline CDR1 MNHEY, CDR2 SVGAGI. The germline V and J ends were trimmed by 5 bases and 5 bases, with 12 bases remaining between them. CDR3 length equals 13 residues. The CDR3: CASSEHKKTEAFF. For the CDR3, the DNA is TGTGCCAGCAGTGAACATAAGAAAACTGAAGCTTTCTTT.

The chain recombines TRBV2 with TRBJ2-6; the D gene is possibly TRBD1 (5 bases). This CDR3 contains 18 residues. Trimming removed 6 bases at V and 0 bases at J, with 18 bases between. CDR1 and CDR2 from the germline V gene are SNHLY and FYNNEI. The CDR3 reads CASRDPRWTTSGANVLTF. The CDR3 DNA reads as TGTGCCAGCAGGGACCCAAGGTGGACAACCTCTGGGGCCAACGTCCTGACTTTC.

The chain employs TRBV30 and TRBJ2-5; D not resolved. The J call is doubtful: the DNA matches TRBJ2-7 better. CDR3 size: 12 residues. Germline V lookup: CDR1 GTSNPN, CDR2 SVGIG (reference sequence). CDR3 loop: CAWMGSAYEQYF. The CDR3 DNA reads TGTGCCTGGATGGGCTCCGCGTACGAGCAGTACTTC.

The gene calls are TRBV13 and TRBJ1-3; D is unresolved. The germline CDR1 and CDR2 sequences are PRHDT and FYEKMQ (reference sequence). CDR3 length: 14 amino acids. V dropped 2 bases and J dropped 4 bases, with 9 bases sitting between them. CDR3 sequence reads: CASSLSGIGNTIYF. The CDR3 nucleotides are TGTGCCAGCAGCTTATCGGGTATAGGAAACACCATATATTTT.

Comment on this clone: At the DNA level, this CDR3 is encoded by other sequences in the same sample as well. The chain combines TRBV27 with TRBJ2-7, with D perhaps assigned TRBD1 or TRBD2 (5 bases each). The CDR3 is made up of 14 amino acids. Trimming removed 3 bases at V and 2 bases at J, with 11 bases between. CDR1 is MNHEY, CDR2 SMNVEV, per germline (reference sequence). The DNA for the CDR3 is TGTGCCAGCAGTTTGGGGCTAGCCGCCTACGAGCAGTACTTC. This codes for CASSLGLAAYEQYF.

The rearrangement links TRBV7-8 to TRBJ2-7; D possibly corresponds to TRBD2 (6 bases). The CDR3 spans 15 residues. Germline V CDR1 and CDR2: SGHVS, FQNEAQ. The V gene lost 0 bases and the J gene lost 5 bases, with 14 bases spanning the gap. DNA of the CDR3: TGTGCCAGCAGCTTAGCGCGGGACGTCGCGCACGAGCAGTACTTC. This gives the protein CASSLARDVAHEQYF.

The CDR3 spells CASSLRTANTGELFF. The CDR3 DNA sequence: TGTGCCAGCAGCTTGAGGACCGCGAACACCGGGGAGCTGTTTTTT. The V gene is TRBV7-9, the J gene TRBJ2-2; D is unclear. Germline assignment: CDR1 SEHNR and CDR2 FQNEAQ (reference sequence). CDR3 length: 15 residues. V was shortened by 3 bases and J by 0 bases, with 8 bases between the two germline ends.

This clone was observed a few times. The chain is built from TRBV4-1 and TRBJ1-5, with unresolved D. The ends were cut back, 0 bases at V and 6 bases at J, with 9 bases in the middle. The CDR3 contains 14 residues. Germline V gives CDR1 MGHRA, CDR2 YSYEKL. This chain's CDR3 is CASSQEGPSQPQHF. The CDR3 DNA reads as TGCGCCAGCAGCCAAGAGGGCCCTTCTCAGCCCCAGCATTTT.